A single sample is the source of the 25 T cell receptor beta chains below, sequenced in a study of T cell responses to AZD1222 COVID-19 vaccine. Clones were read by immunoSEQ multiplex PCR, and TCRdb kept only the in-frame ones, dropping some. The top ten hold under 3% of the sample, which has some 91,000 clones, approximately 91% seen once. This specimen consisted of peripheral blood, obtained on day 0 of AZD1222 vaccination. These receptors all come from an adult in good health.

This clone was seen more than once but under ten times. The chain links TRBV6-1 to TRBJ2-3; TRBD2 matches at 13 bases. Germline CDR1 is MNHNS and CDR2 is SASEGT. This CDR3 comprises 17 residues. Trimming cost V 1 base and J 2 bases; bases outside gene matches: 3. The CDR3 loop reads CASSEELAGGPTDTQYF. CDR3 coding DNA: TGTGCCAGCAGTGAAGAACTAGCGGGAGGGCCCACAGATACGCAGTATTTT.

The V gene is TRBV18, the J gene TRBJ1-3; TRBD1 matches at 7 bases. Germline-derived CDR1 and CDR2 are KGHSH and LQKENI. The CDR3 is 18 residues long. With 3 bases clipped from V and 0 bases from J, the junction kept 11 bases outside the gene matches. CDR3 region: CASSPQVQGRYSGNTIYF. The CDR3 region has the DNA TGTGCCAGCTCACCGCAGGTACAGGGGCGTTACTCTGGAAACACCATATATTTT.

This chain joins TRBV9 and TRBJ1-3; D ambiguous. The CDR3 covers 14 residues. Looked up from germline, CDR1 is SGDLS and CDR2 is YYNGEE. The germline V and J ends were trimmed by 4 bases and 1 base, with 9 bases remaining between them. Here the CDR3 reads CASSYGLSGNTIYF. In DNA form, the CDR3 reads TGTGCCAGCAGCTACGGATTGTCTGGAAACACCATATATTTT.

V and J are TRBV5-1 and TRBJ1-3; weak D call: TRBD1 (5 bases). Germline-derived CDR1 and CDR2 are SGHRS and YFSETQ. The CDR3 is made up of 15 amino acids. V was trimmed by 2 bases and J by 1 base, leaving 10 bases between them. CDR3 region: CASSFGGTSGNTIYF. The CDR3 DNA reads TGCGCCAGCAGCTTCGGGGGGACTTCTGGAAACACCATATATTTT.

The V and J genes are TRBV5-6 and TRBJ1-1, with D unclear. The CDR3 totals 15 residues. The germline V and J ends were trimmed by 0 bases and 0 bases, with 9 bases remaining between them. Germline V gene sequence: CDR1 SGHDT, CDR2 YYEEEE. This CDR3 reads CASSLDSTMNTEAFF. CDR3 coding DNA: TGTGCCAGCAGCTTGGACAGTACCATGAACACTGAAGCTTTCTTT.

This clone was seen once. The chain employs TRBV30 and TRBJ1-6, with D perhaps TRBD1 (5 bases). Germline assignment: CDR1 GTSNPN and CDR2 SVGIG (reference sequence). CDR3 size: 14 residues. The germline V and J ends were trimmed by 5 bases and 9 bases, with 17 bases remaining between them. CDR3 bases: TGTGCCTGGTCACCGGGACTCGGAGCTTCACCCCTCCACTTT. Protein product: CAWSPGLGASPLHF.

V is TRBV19 and J is TRBJ2-1; maybe TRBD1 (5 bases). V lost 6 bases and J lost 9, with 18 bases in between. This CDR3 has 14 residues. The germline gives CDR1 LNHDA, CDR2 SQIVND (reference sequence). The CDR3 DNA reads as TGTGCCAGTAGAGACAGCTTCGGGCGAGGTGAGCAGTTCTTC. Protein product: CASRDSFGRGEQFF.

V and J are TRBV30 and TRBJ2-1; D is undetermined. Trimming cost V 5 bases and J 6 bases, with 11 bases left between them. The germline V gene encodes CDR1 GTSNPN and CDR2 SVGIG (reference sequence). The CDR3 runs 12 residues. The DNA of the CDR3 is TGTGCCTGGTGTCCAGTGGGCAATGAGCAGTTCTTC. As protein: CAWCPVGNEQFF.

Turning to this clone: Additional DNA sequences in this sample encode the identical CDR3. The genes are TRBV2 and TRBJ1-1, with 9 positions matching TRBD1. The CDR3 covers 13 residues. Losses at the gene ends were 6 bases for V and 2 bases for J; bases not matched to a gene: 1. The V gene's germline CDR1 is SNHLY and CDR2 FYNNEI. Written as DNA, the CDR3 is TGTGCCAGCAGGGGACAGGGAAACACTGAAGCTTTCTTT. Residues: CASRGQGNTEAFF.

The chain recombines TRBV19 with TRBJ1-2; 9 nucleotides agree with TRBD1. This CDR3 region has 14 residues. Germline trimming cut 4 bases from V and 6 bases from J; bases unmatched to any gene: 6. Per the germline V gene, CDR1 is LNHDA and CDR2 is SQIVND (reference sequence). DNA of the CDR3: TGTGCCAGTAGTAGCCGGGACAGGGTTAATGGCTACACCTTC. Its protein product is CASSSRDRVNGYTF.

V usage is TRBV7-9 and J usage is TRBJ1-1; possible D gene TRBD1, 6 bases. Germline lookup yields CDR1 SEHNR and CDR2 FQNEAQ (reference sequence). Trimming took off 5 bases at V and 5 bases at J, with 18 bases between the two ends. This CDR3 comprises 15 residues. The chain's CDR3 is CASSQLDRRKTEAFF. In nucleotides, the CDR3 is TGTGCCAGCAGCCAGTTAGACAGGAGGAAGACTGAAGCTTTCTTT.

This chain joins TRBV2 and TRBJ1-1; D unresolved. Germline loops: CDR1 SNHLY, CDR2 FYNNEI. The V and J ends lost 8 bases and 1 base respectively, with 11 bases between them. This CDR3 contains 13 residues. CDR3 in amino acids: CASVTRPNTEAFF. CDR3 nucleotide sequence: TGTGCCAGCGTTACACGGCCGAACACTGAAGCTTTCTTT.

The genes are TRBV19 and TRBJ2-3; no firm D call. Trimming stripped 8 bases from V and 0 bases from J, with 15 bases between. CDR1 and CDR2 (germline): LNHDA, SQIVND (reference sequence). CDR3 length: 15 amino acids. The CDR3 nucleotides read TGTGCCAGTTCCCGTGTAGAGCAGAGCACAGATACGCAGTATTTT. Amino acids: CASSRVEQSTDTQYF.

The V and J genes are TRBV20-1 and TRBJ2-7; D might be TRBD1 (5 bases). Trimming removed 6 bases at V and 2 bases at J, with 8 bases between. CDR3 size: 11 residues. Germline CDR1 DFQATT, CDR2 SNEGSKA (reference sequence). The DNA for the CDR3 is TGCAGTGCCCAGGGTCCCTACGAGCAGTACTTC. The encoded protein is CSAQGPYEQYF.

The V gene is TRBV2, the J gene TRBJ1-1; D gene ambiguous. Deletions cut 7 bases from V and 7 bases from J, with 13 bases between. The CDR3 runs 12 residues. The germline CDR1 and CDR2 sequences are SNHLY and FYNNEI. The CDR3 loop reads CASIIDGIEAFF. The CDR3 bases are TGTGCCAGCATCATAGACGGTATTGAAGCTTTCTTT.

The chain combines TRBV9 with TRBJ1-2; 9 bases are shared with TRBD1. The CDR3 is made up of 15 amino acids. The J segment lost 4 bases and the V segment lost 4 bases, leaving 8 bases of the junction unmatched. Germline V gene data show CDR1 as SGDLS and CDR2 as YYNGEE. CDR3 nucleotides: TGTGCCAGCAGCTCGACCGGGACAGGGTCCTATGGCTACACCTTC. Its translation is CASSSTGTGSYGYTF.

This clone was picked up one time. The chain joins TRBV20-1 to TRBJ1-4; D unresolved. The CDR3 spans 13 residues. V gave up 3 bases and J gave up 6 bases, with 11 bases separating them. Germline CDR1 DFQATT, CDR2 SNEGSKA (reference sequence). The CDR3 sequence is CSASRRVDEKLFF. In DNA, the CDR3 is TGCAGTGCTAGTAGGAGGGTTGATGAAAAACTGTTTTTT.

The chain couples TRBV6-5 to TRBJ1-6, with D possibly matching TRBD1 (6 bases). The CDR3 runs 13 residues. The ends were cut back, 7 bases at V and 7 bases at J, with 11 bases in the middle. CDR1 MNHEY and CDR2 SVGAGI come from the germline V gene. The CDR3 DNA reads TGTGCCAGCACAGGACAGCTGAATTCACCCCTCCACTTT. Translation gives CASTGQLNSPLHF.

The chain links TRBV5-6 to TRBJ1-1; 7 bases are a match to TRBD1. V shed 2 bases and J 7 bases; nucleotides not matched to a gene: 11. Germline V CDR1 and CDR2: SGHDT, YYEEEE. The CDR3 is made up of 15 amino acids. This CDR3 reads CASSFLRGGKGEAFF. CDR3 bases: TGTGCCAGCAGCTTTCTTCGAGGGGGCAAGGGTGAAGCTTTCTTT.

V is TRBV2 and J is TRBJ2-3; no reliable D call. CDR3 length: 11 residues. Germline CDR1 SNHLY, CDR2 FYNNEI. V was clipped by 10 bases and J by 1 base, with 6 bases between them. The CDR3 spells CATQGTDTQYF. The CDR3 DNA reads as TGTGCCACCCAGGGCACAGATACGCAGTATTTT.

The chain joins TRBV11-2 to TRBJ1-1; D gene uncertain. With 1 base removed from V and 7 bases from J, the gap between germline ends came to 10 bases. Per germline, CDR1 SGHAT and CDR2 FQNNGV. The CDR3 covers 13 residues. CDR3: CASSLADRVEAFF. The CDR3 bases are TGTGCCAGCAGCTTAGCCGACCGAGTTGAAGCTTTCTTT.

This clone was counted once. The chain couples TRBV14 to TRBJ2-2; the D gene is possibly TRBD2 (6 bases). The V gene's germline CDR1 is SGHDN and CDR2 FVKESK. This CDR3 has 16 amino acids. Trimming stripped 4 bases from V and 4 bases from J, with 16 bases between. CDR3 nucleotides: TGTGCCAGCAGCCGGGATTCGGGGGTGATCACCGGGGAGCTGTTTTTT. It encodes CASSRDSGVITGELFF.

This chain connects TRBV27 to TRBJ2-3; unclear D gene. Germline CDR1 is MNHEY and CDR2 is SMNVEV (reference sequence). The V and J ends lost 5 bases and 3 bases respectively, with 12 bases between them. The CDR3 length is 14 residues. DNA of the CDR3: TGTGCCAGCAGTCTCTATATCACGACAGATACGCAGTATTTT. Translation gives CASSLYITTDTQYF.

This chain joins TRBV15 and TRBJ2-5, with a weak D call TRBD2 (7 bases). Germline-derived CDR1 and CDR2 are LNHNV and YYDKDF (reference sequence). With 0 bases removed from V and 3 bases from J, the gap between germline ends came to 17 bases. This CDR3 has 17 amino acids. CDR3 nucleotides: TGTGCCACCAGCAGAGAATTAAGTGGGGGGGCCAAAGAGACCCAGTACTTC. It is translated as CATSRELSGGAKETQYF.

The chain uses TRBV3-1 (or the pseudogene TRBV3-2) and TRBJ1-5; D may be TRBD1 (5 bases). CDR1 and CDR2 (germline): LGHDT, YNNKEL (reference sequence). The CDR3 contains 19 residues. Trimming removed 0 bases at V and 0 bases at J, with 18 bases between. This chain's CDR3 is CASSQEWGPANYSNQPQHF. CDR3 in DNA: TGTGCCAGCAGCCAAGAATGGGGACCAGCCAATTATAGCAATCAGCCCCAGCATTTT.